This T cell receptor beta chain was found in a study of blood T cell repertoires in COVID-19 (dated by TCRdb to about 2020). About the study as a whole: The collaborator samples originated in the United States, Italy and Spain and spanned the acute and convalescent phases of COVID-19. The samples were drawn from two sources: the first 160 participants of the ongoing ImmuneRACE study, and over 1,000 subjects contributed by 6 global collaborators. Subjects who had been exposed to COVID-19, were actively infected with it, or had recovered from it provided the deeply sampled blood TCRbeta repertoires that made up the dataset. A de-identified subject ID, COVID-19 status, age in years and sex were almost always included in the sample metadata. The repertoires were released in a freely available public database meant as a resource for research on the immune response to SARS-CoV-2. The material from the prospective study consisted of cDNA or gDNA derived from T cells, B-cell-depleted T cells, or PBMCs. HLA class I and class II types, where available, came from metadata supplied by the sample provider rather than from assay-based typing. Overall study outcomes, separate from this receptor: How much clinical and demographic metadata was included differed by source and by participant, and the metadata was provided uncurated.

The germline V gene encodes CDR1 SGHNT and CDR2 YYREEE (reference sequence). From the cysteine through the phenylalanine, the CDR3 covers 13 amino acids. Of the read, only the CDR3 DNA is kept; its 39 bases are in frame from base 1. The junction shows trimming of 5 bases on V and 5 bases on J, and the gene matches do not reach 4 bases of it. The immunoSEQ Assay, a bias-controlled multiplex PCR, was used to amplify TCRbeta CDR3 regions from genomic DNA. In the authors' own workflow: Within the assay, amplification of reference gene primers was used to estimate how many nucleated cells each sample contained. To quantify the absolute abundance of each unique TCRbeta CDR3 rearrangement, sequence reads were collapsed and filtered. For each sample, productive Simpson clonality was calculated as the square root of Simpson's diversity index across productive rearrangements. This immuneACCESS table, as held by TCRdb, lists in-frame sequences with V and J called but not all clones. Of the missing ones, under half trace to an unresolved V gene in checked studies; the others have no known cause. V, J and clone size were drawn from that table, and D and trimming were deduced from the DNA. This sample is represented by tens of thousands of clones; about three quarters of them were singletons. The ten largest clones add up to more than 20% of the sample.

Whole blood was collected in K2EDTA tubes by collaborating institutions according to the institutions' own protocols. Collaborator samples were shipped for TCRbeta analysis as frozen whole blood, isolated PBMCs, or DNA extracted from either sample type. A remark on this clone: There is no known antigen for this receptor. Per-base quality was not reported, and no clone a single base away is much larger than it.

Sequenced input: peripheral blood. The chain joins TRBV5-4 to TRBJ2-1; 7 central nucleotides agree with TRBD1. The sequence was obtained from a man between 45 and 60 years old with active or convalescent COVID-19. The CDR3 in this case is CASSLGQDNEQFF. The nucleotide sequence is TGTGCCAGCAGTTTAGGACAGGACAATGAGCAGTTCTTC.